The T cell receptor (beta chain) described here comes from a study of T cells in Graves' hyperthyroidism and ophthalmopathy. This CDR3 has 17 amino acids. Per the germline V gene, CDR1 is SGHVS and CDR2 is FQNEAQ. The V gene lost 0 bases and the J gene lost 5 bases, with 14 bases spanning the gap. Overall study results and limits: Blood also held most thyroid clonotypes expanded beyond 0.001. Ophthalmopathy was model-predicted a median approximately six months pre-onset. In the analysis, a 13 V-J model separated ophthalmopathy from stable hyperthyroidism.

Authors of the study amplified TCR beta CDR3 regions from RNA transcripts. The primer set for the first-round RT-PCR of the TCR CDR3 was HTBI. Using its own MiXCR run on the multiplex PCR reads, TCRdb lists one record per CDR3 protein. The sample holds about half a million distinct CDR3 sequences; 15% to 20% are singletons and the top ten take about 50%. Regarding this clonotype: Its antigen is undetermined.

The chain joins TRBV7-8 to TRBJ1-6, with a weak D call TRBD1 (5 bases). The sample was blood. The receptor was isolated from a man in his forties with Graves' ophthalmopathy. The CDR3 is CASSLARGSGNNSPLHF. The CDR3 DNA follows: TGTGCCAGCAGCTTAGCCCGCGGATCAGGGAATAATTCACCCCTCCACTTT.